Listed below are T cell receptor beta chains from one sample, sequenced in a study of blood T cell repertoires in COVID-19. Method: immunoSEQ multiplex PCR; TCRdb's copy keeps in-frame clones and lacks some. Here the sample spans 200,000 or so clones, around 90% being singletons. Source material: PBMCs or T cells enriched from blood (not recorded which). These receptors were taken from a man aged 25 to 40 who had recovered from COVID-19. Both conserved end residues are part of each CDR3. Clone sizes are given selectively: once, few, many, or a class where the clone is expanded.

J gene: TRBJ2-5; clone size: few; V gene: TRBV3-1/TRBV3-2; CDR3 protein: CASSQETSGRTQYF
J gene: TRBJ2-5; clone size: NA; V gene: TRBV6-5; CDR3 protein: CASRDPGQGRETQYF
J gene: TRBJ1-2; clone size: NA; V gene: TRBV14; CDR3 protein: CASSQKPWTGLYYGYTF
J gene: TRBJ2-7; clone size: NA; V gene: TRBV4-1; CDR3 protein: CASSQERTGARNEQYF
J gene: TRBJ1-6; clone size: NA; V gene: TRBV19; CDR3 protein: CASRGQSHSPLHF
J gene: TRBJ2-7; clone size: NA; V gene: TRBV7-9; CDR3 protein: CASSSSLGVSSYEQYF
J gene: TRBJ1-1; clone size: NA; V gene: TRBV18; CDR3 protein: CASSPKPPGQGSEAFF
J gene: TRBJ1-2; clone size: NA; V gene: TRBV5-6; CDR3 protein: CASSLTDRDAYGYTF
J gene: TRBJ1-5; clone size: NA; V gene: TRBV9; CDR3 protein: CASSPYSGNQPQHF
J gene: TRBJ2-1; clone size: NA; V gene: TRBV19; CDR3 protein: CASSIIDNEQFF
J gene: TRBJ1-1; clone size: once; V gene: TRBV6-2/TRBV6-3; CDR3 protein: CASSQRERSKAFF
J gene: TRBJ1-5; clone size: NA; V gene: TRBV21-1; CDR3 protein: CASSKRAGGGPQHF
J gene: TRBJ2-2; clone size: NA; V gene: TRBV5-1; CDR3 protein: CASSFSPREGELFF